A selection of T cell receptor beta chains follows, all from one sample in a study of shared clonotypes between healthy human individuals. Sequenced by immunoSEQ multiplex PCR; TCRdb stores in-frame clones only, minus some. The table lists about 2.1 million clones, 85% to 95% of them singletons. Material for sequencing was naive CD8+ T cells from PBMCs. Source of these receptors: a young man in good health. Some clones in this sample may be carry-over from other donors' samples. The CDR3 runs from the conserved cysteine through the conserved F or W. D genes are given only for firm matches.

D gene,J gene,V gene,CDR3 protein
NA,TRBJ1-1,TRBV6-1,CASLQGLTEAFF
NA,TRBJ2-1,TRBV16,CASSLRPPGTSYNEQFF
NA,TRBJ1-5,TRBV4-1,CASSQANQPQHF
TRBD2,TRBJ2-3,TRBV28,CASSLSLGGGLITDTQYF
TRBD1,TRBJ2-7,TRBV19,CASSKPGQFYEQYF
NA,TRBJ1-1,TRBV19,CASSKLTTGYTEAFF
NA,TRBJ2-1,TRBV7-9,CASTPSGGASYNEQFF
NA,TRBJ1-2,TRBV6-5,CASSYSDNNGYTF
NA,TRBJ2-5,TRBV27,CASSLSGLPTQETQYF
NA,TRBJ2-2,TRBV5-8,CASSLGREKNTGELFF
NA,TRBJ2-7,TRBV2,CASRAGPHEQYF
NA,TRBJ2-7,TRBV7-9,CASRLMGAEEQYF
TRBD1,TRBJ1-2,TRBV29-1,CSVVTGLGYTF
NA,TRBJ1-1,TRBV19,CASSEQGGTEAFF
NA,TRBJ1-5,TRBV6-1,CASSEVGGSINQPQHF
NA,TRBJ2-1,TRBV30,CAWRRRSSYNEQFF
NA,TRBJ1-1,TRBV6-5,CASSYSRGGTEAFF
NA,TRBJ2-1,TRBV10-2,CASSEVAGSYEQFF
NA,TRBJ2-2,TRBV25-1,CASSGLQGTNTGELFF
NA,TRBJ2-2,TRBV27,CLTGQSTGELFF
TRBD2,TRBJ2-1,TRBV4-2,CASSQAGTAGGPYNEQFF
TRBD1,TRBJ2-7,TRBV28,CASSFGQGEQYF
TRBD2,TRBJ2-2,TRBV27,CASSSDPGVAGTGELFF
NA,TRBJ2-3,TRBV7-3,CASSLTPGESTDTQYF
NA,TRBJ2-2,TRBV6-6,CASSHTSIGELFF
NA,TRBJ2-2,TRBV30,CAWEFAPGTGELFF
TRBD2,TRBJ2-2,TRBV19,CASTPPSGRTGELFF
NA,TRBJ2-1,TRBV7-3,CASSLTGGSSYNEQFF
TRBD1,TRBJ1-4,TRBV27,CASSDRTGGLEKLFF
NA,TRBJ2-7,TRBV5-6,CASSQGGHEQYF
TRBD1,TRBJ2-7,TRBV7-7,CASSERDRGYEQYF
NA,TRBJ2-7,TRBV25-1,CASNLGSYEQYF
NA,TRBJ2-1,TRBV27,CASSSDAAYNEQFF
TRBD2,TRBJ2-7,TRBV29-1,CSVEASLGGTSTEEAYEQYF
NA,TRBJ2-1,TRBV27,CASSRPATIYNEQFF
NA,TRBJ1-1,TRBV7-3,CASRALRNTEAFF
NA,TRBJ2-5,TRBV27,CASQDSLGETQYF
NA,TRBJ2-7,TRBV19,CASSISGNPHYEQYF
TRBD1,TRBJ1-5,TRBV15,CATSSDRGDGNQPQHF
NA,TRBJ2-2,TRBV7-3,CASSSPLTGELFF
NA,TRBJ2-2,TRBV6-1,CASSVQGAVGTGELFF
NA,TRBJ2-7,TRBV5-5,CASSLRQREQYF
NA,TRBJ1-1,TRBV19,CASSFRGQNTEAFF
TRBD1,TRBJ1-2,TRBV7-9,CASRPTGQGYGYTF
NA,TRBJ2-2,TRBV27,CASSYLRTADTGELFF
TRBD1,TRBJ2-6,TRBV6-6,CASSYLGQGANVLTF
NA,TRBJ2-2,TRBV5-1,CASSSSPGTGELFF
NA,TRBJ2-1,TRBV5-1,CASSRGIEIGYNEQFF
TRBD1,TRBJ2-7,TRBV7-9,CASSSPWDRWTEYEQYF
NA,TRBJ1-4,TRBV7-2,CASSLGGGREDEKLFF
TRBD1,TRBJ1-2,TRBV9,CASSPGQGAYGYTF
NA,TRBJ2-1,TRBV19,CASSIGGNEQFF
TRBD2,TRBJ2-2,TRBV4-3,CASSQDREGLGGELFF
NA,TRBJ2-7,TRBV7-9,CASSSLVGDSYEQYF
TRBD1,TRBJ1-5,TRBV4-2,CASSQVGQGQPQHF